Here is one T cell receptor beta chain with its context. Other DNA sequences in this specimen translate into the identical CDR3. The data were taken from a study of shared clonotypes between healthy human individuals. The data were produced by immunoSEQ multiplex PCR, yet TCRdb's version contains in-frame clones alone and is incomplete. Seen here are around 2.5 million clones, over 85% observed once, and the top ten hold about 0.38%. The CDR3 is 14 residues long. Germline V CDR1 and CDR2: SEHNR, FQNEAQ (reference sequence). The V gene lost 1 base and the J gene lost 5 bases, with 9 bases spanning the gap.

This chain links TRBV7-9 with TRBJ1-5, with a tentative D call TRBD1 (6 bases). Sequencing was done on a sample of naive CD4+ T cells from PBMCs. The subset is: CD45RA+ positively selected. The source of this sequence is a man younger than 35 in good health. Some clones in this sample may be carry-over from other donors' samples. The CDR3 protein is CASSLEQGHQPQHF. The CDR3 nucleotides are TGTGCCAGCAGCTTAGAACAGGGCCATCAGCCCCAGCATTTT.